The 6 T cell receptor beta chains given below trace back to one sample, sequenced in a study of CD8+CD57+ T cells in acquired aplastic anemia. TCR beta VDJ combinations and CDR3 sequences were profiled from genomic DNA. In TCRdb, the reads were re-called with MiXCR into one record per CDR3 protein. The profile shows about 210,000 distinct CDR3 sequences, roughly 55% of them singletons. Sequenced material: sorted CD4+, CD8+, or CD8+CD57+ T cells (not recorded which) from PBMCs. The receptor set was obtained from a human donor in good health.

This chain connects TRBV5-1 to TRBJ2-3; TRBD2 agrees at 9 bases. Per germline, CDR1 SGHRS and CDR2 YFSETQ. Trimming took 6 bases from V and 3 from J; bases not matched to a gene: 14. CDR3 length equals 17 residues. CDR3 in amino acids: CASTWDSGGFLTDTQYF. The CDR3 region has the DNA TGCGCCAGCACCTGGGACAGCGGGGGGTTTCTGACAGATACGCAGTATTTT.

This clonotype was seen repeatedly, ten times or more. The CDR3 is CASSSGGGDTQYF. The CDR3 nucleotides are TGTGCCAGTAGTAGCGGGGGGGGAGATACGCAGTATTTT. This chain joins TRBV19 and TRBJ2-3; TRBD2 matches 9 bases. With 4 bases clipped from V and 5 bases from J, the junction kept 1 base outside the gene matches. Germline V gene lookup returns CDR1 LNHDA and CDR2 SQIVND (reference sequence). The CDR3 has 13 amino acids.

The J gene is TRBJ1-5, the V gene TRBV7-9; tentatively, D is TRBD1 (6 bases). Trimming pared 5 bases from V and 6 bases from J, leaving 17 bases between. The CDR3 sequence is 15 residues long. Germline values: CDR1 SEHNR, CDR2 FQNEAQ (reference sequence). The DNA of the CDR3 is TGTGCCAGCAGCACAGGGAGTCAAGTGAGTCAGCCCCAGCATTTT. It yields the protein CASSTGSQVSQPQHF.

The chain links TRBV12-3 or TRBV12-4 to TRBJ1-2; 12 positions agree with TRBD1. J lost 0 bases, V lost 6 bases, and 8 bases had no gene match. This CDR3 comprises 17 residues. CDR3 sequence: CASRKGQGANTNYGYTF. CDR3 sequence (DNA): TGTGCCAGCAGGAAGGGACAGGGGGCGAATACTAACTATGGCTACACCTTC.

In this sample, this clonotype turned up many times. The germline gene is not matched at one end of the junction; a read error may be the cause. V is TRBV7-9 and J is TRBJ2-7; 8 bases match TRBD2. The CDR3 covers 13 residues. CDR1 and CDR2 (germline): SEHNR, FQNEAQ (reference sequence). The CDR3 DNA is TGTGCCAGCAGCTTAGCAGCGGGAGACGCCCCAGACTTC. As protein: CASSLAAGDAPDF.

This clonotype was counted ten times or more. The CDR3 sequence is CSAVTSGSTHEQFF. The CDR3 region has the DNA TGCAGTGCTGTAACTAGCGGGAGTACCCATGAGCAGTTCTTC. The chain combines TRBV20-1 with TRBJ2-1, with TRBD2 identical over 11 bases. There are 14 residues in the CDR3. The germline gives CDR1 DFQATT, CDR2 SNEGSKA (reference sequence). The V gene end was trimmed by 5 bases and the J gene end by 8 bases; junction bases not matched to a gene: 8.